The text below deals with one T cell receptor beta chain. This clone showed up just a few times. Its antigen is unknown. Per-nucleotide qualities are absent, and no much larger clonotype sits a single base away. In total, about 650 healthy bone marrow donors made up the cohort. At the time of sampling, all cohort members were nominally healthy, though unrecorded immune exposures were likely present. The donor tested CMV seropositive and was one of the 289 seropositive cohort members. Every donor gave a peripheral blood sample, and the peripheral blood mononuclear cells from that sample were used for TCR beta sequencing. Genomic DNA extraction from the blood cell samples was performed with the Qiagen DNeasy Blood Extraction Kit. This sample was included in a study of cytomegalovirus exposure and HLA in healthy donors (TCRdb year 2017). Study-level background: An earlier analysis of about 560 of the donors reported about 280 Gb of sequence data and 117 million unique TCR beta sequences obtained from some 200 million T cells. An early release covering some 640 HLA-typed donors comprised roughly 300 gigabases of sequencing data and about 90 million unique TCR sequences. Of the roughly 420 genotyped donors, 75% to 85% were placed in the genetic ancestry cluster associated with self-reported Caucasian donors. The study aimed to test whether cataloging public T cell receptors could reveal signatures of past pathogen exposure. The T cell repertoires of some 670 subjects were profiled by immunosequencing and related to cytomegalovirus serostatus. Besides the first cohort of 666 subjects, a separate validation cohort made up of over 95 different subjects was used. To predict cytomegalovirus infection status, the study brought together high-throughput TCR immunosequencing, statistical association of individual TCRs with disease status, and machine learning. To study patterns of TCR occurrence, a later analysis re-analyzed previously published TCR beta repertoires from 700 or so donors and added high-resolution HLA genotyping. Rather than using new phenotypic data, the later analysis identified candidate immune exposures from TCR beta sequences and from how often those sequences occurred across donors. An earlier analysis of 587 of the donors applied high-throughput TCR beta sequencing to assess whether each TCR beta V gene segment acted as functional or pseudogenic. Donor age, sex, ethnicity and CMV serostatus were compiled alongside the repertoire data. In a later genetic analysis, genome-wide SNP genotypes for about 65% of the roughly 670 donors were used, and that subset was treated as a discovery cohort. Every repertoire in the discovery cohort had been generated on one and the same sequencing platform. HLA typing covered class I and class II loci at four-digit resolution. The number of donors typed differed by locus, with roughly 620-630 for A, B, C, DRB1 and DQB1, 522 for DQA1, 606 for DPA1, and 400 to 490 for DPB1. Four to six DR-DQ haplotypes were handled as single units for association and clustering, since linkage in the cohort was strong. Among a few hundred genotyped donors of the cohort, an average of about 240,000 unique TCR beta nucleotide sequences were sequenced per donor, around 18% of them non-productive. Overall results and qualifications from the work: According to the authors, the approach could potentially be generalized to other disease states and immunological phenotypes. Specific HLA alleles were associated with 18,000 or so TCR beta sequences at a false discovery rate of 0.05 in a later analysis. The presence/absence analyses assumed that sequencing depth was roughly uniform across donors, and that assumption may not be true. Linkage disequilibrium might explain the correlated functional status among segregating V segments, but an unknown experimental factor could not be excluded. The study listed 164 TCR beta chains as associated with cytomegalovirus. This cohort had only TCR beta chains sequenced, and the lack of alpha or paired-chain data limited which features could be detected. Because counts were too low, seventeen rarely observed V segments, including chromosome 9 orphons, were excluded from the earlier analysis of roughly 580 of the donors. A few of the identified cytomegalovirus-associated TCR beta chains were confirmed in vitro to be specific for cytomegalovirus antigens. A later genetic analysis associated a missense DCLRE1C variant with V-gene and J-gene trimming of TCR beta chains, and an independent cohort replicated the association. Assigning TCR associations to individual alleles was difficult when HLA alleles, especially DR and DQ, strongly co-occurred. A further reported finding was that TCR beta sequences accurately predicted the HLA-A and HLA-B alleles for most subjects in the first cohort. Compared with the approximately 670-donor mean, donors in an Asian-associated ancestry cluster had fewer N-insertions in productive TCRs, according to a later genetic analysis. Most TCR sequences were seen in very few donors, while some public TCRs were found in many individuals. In a later analysis, the rate of TCR association differed among HLA loci, with DRB1 alleles having the most associated TCRs and HLA-C alleles having the fewest. According to a later analysis, parvovirus B19, influenza, CMV and Epstein-Barr virus appeared linked to several top co-occurrence clusters. Immune exposure information for the cohort was limited to CMV serostatus. Some IMGT-functional V segments, including TRBV6-2 and TRBV6-3, could not be distinguished by the 87-base-pair reads and were therefore excluded. Compared with equally common non-associated chains, HLA-associated TCR beta chains in a later analysis were more clonally expanded and had lower generation probabilities. A cluster of highly shared sequence variants was judged likely to be a technical artifact of the sequencing pipeline. HLA typing was unavailable for some donors at each locus, so association tests used only the typed subset. In both the original and validation cohorts, the classifier was reported to diagnose cytomegalovirus status with high specificity and sensitivity. An earlier analysis of approximately 590 of the donors showed that most TCR beta V segments appeared in productive rearrangements either about 87% or about 30% of the time, which broadly matched IMGT annotations. According to a later analysis, most CMV-associated TCR beta chains appeared to be HLA-restricted, and the HLA associations seemed to be driven largely by CMV exposure.

Receptor amplification or capture employed the immunoSEQ multiplex PCR assay. For the multiplex PCR, a mixture combining 60 forward primers for TCR Vbeta segments and 13 reverse primers for TCR Jbeta segments was used. The CDR3 region of rearranged TCR beta genes was amplified from genomic DNA with a multiplex PCR assay. On the Illumina HiSeq System, the amplified TCR beta libraries were sequenced as 87-base-pair reads. On the study's bioinformatics: Across the 700 or so repertoires, a later analysis counted 80 million or so unique TCR beta chains, some 11 million of which were shared by at least two donors. A nearest-neighbor algorithm error-corrected the raw reads and collapsed the reads into unique sequences, merging closely related sequences to remove PCR and sequencing errors. To assign V, D and J gene segments, CDR3 sequences were aligned to IMGT reference sequences. For a sequence to be retained, a match of at least six nucleotides was required to both a V gene segment and a J gene segment. Rearrangements were classified as productive when the CDR3 lacked stop codons and remained in frame with V and J, and all other rearrangements were classified as non-productive. CDR3 was defined by IMGT convention, running from the second conserved V-encoded cysteine to the conserved J-encoded phenylalanine. In an earlier analysis of roughly 580 of the donors, sequences lacking an unambiguous match to a single V gene segment were excluded. In an earlier analysis of approximately 560 of the donors, a V segment was called functional when productive rearrangements were above 56.7%, and segregating when the standard deviation between donors exceeded 5%. A statistical classification framework was developed to diagnose cytomegalovirus status using the catalog of TCR beta chain sequences. V and J gene assignment, in a later analysis, came from comparing TCR nucleotide sequences with IMGT/GENE-DB human TR gene sequences. Using the TCRdist pipeline, a later analysis assigned CDR3 sequences along with most-parsimonious VDJ recombination scenarios. In a later analysis, each TCR beta chain was defined by its CDR3 amino acid sequence together with its V-gene family, and reads lacking a unique V-gene family were excluded. To address suspected cross-contamination and a sequencing artifact, a later analysis removed 550 to 750 highly shared, low-generation-probability nucleotide sequences. In a later analysis, a clonal expansion index was calculated for each public chain from normalized within-repertoire ranks of inferred template counts. In a later analysis, generation probabilities were computed using a VDJ recombination model fitted to out-of-frame rearrangements, and the results were checked against IGoR. A later analysis scored TCR-TCR, TCR-HLA and TCR-CMV co-occurrence with hypergeometric tests, applying a repertoire-size bias correction to TCR pairs. To estimate false discovery rates, a later analysis permuted the HLA or CMV assignments 20 times. In a later analysis, co-occurring TCRs were grouped with DBSCAN, and TCRdist sequence similarity was added when clustering was performed within HLA-allele-positive subsets. For co-occurrence clustering, repertoires with fewer than 30,000 or more than 120,000 public chains were excluded, along with four or five repertoires with anomalous nucleotide sharing. TCRdb mirrors the immuneACCESS table, restricted to in-frame sequences. Some clones are absent from its copies; in checked studies, under half trace to an unresolved V gene, and the reason for the others is unknown. Clone size and V and J calls were adopted from that table, with D and trimming inferred from the DNA. Counted in this sample were 99,000 or so clones; approximately 11% of them appeared once. Approximately 15% of the sample belongs to the ten largest clones.

Trimming accounts for 3 bases at V and 7 bases at J, while the number of junction bases matched to no gene is 7. The germline V gene (reference sequence) yields MNHEY for CDR1 and SMNVEV for CDR2. Reading from cysteine to phenylalanine, the CDR3 counts 14 amino acids. Only the CDR3 portion is preserved as DNA: 42 bases, with reading frame beginning at the first base. The rearrangement joined TRBV27 to TRBJ1-2, with 8 bases aligning to TRBD1. The source is a middle-aged man in good health and CMV-seropositive. The sequenced material came from PBMCs. In nucleotides, the sequence is TGTGCCAGCAGTTTTCAGGTTGGGACAGGTGGCTACACCTTC. The translation is CASSFQVGTGGYTF.